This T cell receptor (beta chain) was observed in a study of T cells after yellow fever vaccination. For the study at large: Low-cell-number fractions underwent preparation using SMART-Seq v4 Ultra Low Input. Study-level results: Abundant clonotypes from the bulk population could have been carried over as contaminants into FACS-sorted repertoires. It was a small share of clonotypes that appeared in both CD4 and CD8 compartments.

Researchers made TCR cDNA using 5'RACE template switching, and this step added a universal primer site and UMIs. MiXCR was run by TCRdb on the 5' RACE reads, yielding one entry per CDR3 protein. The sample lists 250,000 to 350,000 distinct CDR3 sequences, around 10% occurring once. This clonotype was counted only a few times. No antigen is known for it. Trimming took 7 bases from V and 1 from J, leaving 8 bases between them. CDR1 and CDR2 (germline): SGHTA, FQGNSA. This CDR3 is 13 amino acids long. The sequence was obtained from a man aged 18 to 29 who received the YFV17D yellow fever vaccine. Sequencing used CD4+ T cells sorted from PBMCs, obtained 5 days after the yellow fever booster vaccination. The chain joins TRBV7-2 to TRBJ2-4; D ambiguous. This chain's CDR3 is CASTPVAKNIQYF. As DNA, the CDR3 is TGTGCCAGCACTCCGGTTGCCAAAAACATTCAGTACTTC.